A selection of T cell receptor beta chains follows, all from one sample in a study of T-cell reconstitution after alpha-beta-depleted transplantation in children. From the PCR reads, TCRdb called clonotypes with MiXCR, one entry per CDR3 protein. The sample shows around 230,000 distinct CDR3 sequences, approximately 19% of them seen only once. The source material was PBMCs, mostly from graft donor cells, sampled 360 days after TCRalphabeta/CD19-depleted stem cell transplant. Receptors were obtained from a male patient under 10 years old who had a stem cell transplant for acute lymphoblastic leukemia, so the T cells may come from the graft donor. Each CDR3 is given with its conserved first and last residue. Fields, in order: J gene, V gene, D gene, clone size, CDR3 DNA, CDR3 protein. A D gene is named only where the DNA matches it firmly. Size tells how often a clone was seen (once, few, many) or the class of an expanded clone, and some rows leave it out.

J: TRBJ1-6; V: TRBV5-1; D: -; size: -; DNA: TGCGCCAGCAGGGGAAGGGATAATTCACCCCTCCACTTT; CDR3: CASRGRDNSPLHF
J: TRBJ1-4; V: TRBV6-2/TRBV6-3; D: TRBD1; size: -; DNA: TGTGCCAGCAGTTACTCCGGGACAGGGGGTCGTTTTTACGGGGAAAAACTGTTTTTT; CDR3: CASSYSGTGGRFYGEKLFF
J: TRBJ2-3; V: TRBV20-1; D: -; size: -; DNA: TGCAGTGCCGGTGGGGCTAGACGCTTGGCAGATACGCAGTATTTT; CDR3: CSAGGARRLADTQYF
J: TRBJ2-7; V: TRBV13; D: TRBD2; size: few; DNA: TGTGCCAGCAGCTCCACTAGCGGGGGCTACGAGCAGTACTTC; CDR3: CASSSTSGGYEQYF
J: TRBJ2-2; V: TRBV4-1; D: TRBD1; size: few; DNA: TGCGCCAGCAGCCAAGAAAGAACAGGGGGAAGGACCGGGGAGCTGTTTTTT; CDR3: CASSQERTGGRTGELFF
J: TRBJ2-5; V: TRBV28; D: -; size: -; DNA: TGTGCCAGCAGTTTGAAGTACCAAGAGACCCAGTACTTC; CDR3: CASSLKYQETQYF
J: TRBJ2-7; V: TRBV4-3; D: -; size: few; DNA: TGCGCCAGCAGCCAAGATAGGTGGGCGGGACCCTACGAGCAGTACTTC; CDR3: CASSQDRWAGPYEQYF
J: TRBJ1-1; V: TRBV5-5; D: -; size: many; DNA: TGTGCCAGCAGCTTGGTGACCGTGAACACTGAAGCTTTCTTT; CDR3: CASSLVTVNTEAFF
J: TRBJ1-2; V: TRBV11-2; D: TRBD1; size: few; DNA: TGTGCCAGCAGCTTAGAGGTCAGGGGGGCCTCCGACTATGGCTACACCTTC; CDR3: CASSLEVRGASDYGYTF
J: TRBJ2-2; V: TRBV6-2/TRBV6-3; D: -; size: -; DNA: TGTGCCAGCAGTTCCTCCCTTGGGGGGTCGGGCACCGGGGAGCTGTTTTTT; CDR3: CASSSSLGGSGTGELFF
J: TRBJ2-5; V: TRBV25-1; D: -; size: -; DNA: TGTGCCAGCAGTGAAAGGCGGTACCAAGAGACCCAGTACTTC; CDR3: CASSERRYQETQYF
J: TRBJ2-2; V: TRBV12-3/TRBV12-4; D: -; size: few; DNA: TGTGCCAGCAGTACAGTACAGGCACCCACCGGGGAGCTGTTTTTT; CDR3: CASSTVQAPTGELFF
J: TRBJ2-7; V: TRBV28; D: TRBD2; size: -; DNA: TGTGCCAGCACGGGAGGGAGCTCCTACGAGCAGTACTTC; CDR3: CASTGGSSYEQYF
J: TRBJ1-1; V: TRBV20-1; D: -; size: -; DNA: TGCAGTGCAACCAGGGGAATGAACACTGAAGCTTTCTTT; CDR3: CSATRGMNTEAFF